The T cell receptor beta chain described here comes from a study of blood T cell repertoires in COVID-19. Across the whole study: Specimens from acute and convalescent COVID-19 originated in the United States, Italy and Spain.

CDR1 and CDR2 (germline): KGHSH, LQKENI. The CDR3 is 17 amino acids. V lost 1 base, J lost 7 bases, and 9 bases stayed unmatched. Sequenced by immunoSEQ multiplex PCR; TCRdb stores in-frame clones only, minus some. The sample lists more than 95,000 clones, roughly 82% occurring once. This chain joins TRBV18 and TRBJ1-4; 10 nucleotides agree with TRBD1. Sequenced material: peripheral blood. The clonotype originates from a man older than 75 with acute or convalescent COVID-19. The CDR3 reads CASSPLEDRGIVEKLFF. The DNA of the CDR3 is TGTGCCAGCTCACCACTCGAGGACAGGGGGATAGTTGAAAAACTGTTTTTT.